This T cell receptor (beta chain) comes out of a study of a mutant IDH1 vaccine in newly diagnosed glioma. Across the study: The initiation of vaccination occurred 4-6 weeks after radiotherapy alone, or with temozolomide cycles. General observations from the study: Evidence of vaccine-induced immune responses was documented in 85% to 95% of patients.

Sequencing was performed with immunoSEQ multiplex PCR; in TCRdb, only in-frame clones are kept and a portion is missing. The sample yields about 44,000 clones, approximately 89% seen once. V lost 7 bases, J lost 4 bases, and 4 bases stayed unmatched. Per the germline V gene, CDR1 is MNHEY and CDR2 is SVGAGI. The CDR3 extends over 14 amino acids. Comment on this clone: What it binds is not known.

Time point given: week 23, last vaccination. In the vaccine, a single dose held 300 ug of the mutant IDH1 20-mer peptide, along with topical imiquimod. Donors had new WHO grade 3 or 4 IDH1-mutant, ATRX-lost astrocytomas. The sequence was collected from a man aged 45-65 years with glioma. Sequenced material: PBMCs, taken from a glioma patient whose treatment included an IDH1 peptide vaccine. The chain recombines TRBV6-5 with TRBJ2-2, with 9 nucleotides matching TRBD1. The CDR3 loop is CASKGQGGTGELFF. The CDR3 DNA reads as TGTGCCAGCAAGGGACAGGGAGGCACCGGGGAGCTGTTTTTT.